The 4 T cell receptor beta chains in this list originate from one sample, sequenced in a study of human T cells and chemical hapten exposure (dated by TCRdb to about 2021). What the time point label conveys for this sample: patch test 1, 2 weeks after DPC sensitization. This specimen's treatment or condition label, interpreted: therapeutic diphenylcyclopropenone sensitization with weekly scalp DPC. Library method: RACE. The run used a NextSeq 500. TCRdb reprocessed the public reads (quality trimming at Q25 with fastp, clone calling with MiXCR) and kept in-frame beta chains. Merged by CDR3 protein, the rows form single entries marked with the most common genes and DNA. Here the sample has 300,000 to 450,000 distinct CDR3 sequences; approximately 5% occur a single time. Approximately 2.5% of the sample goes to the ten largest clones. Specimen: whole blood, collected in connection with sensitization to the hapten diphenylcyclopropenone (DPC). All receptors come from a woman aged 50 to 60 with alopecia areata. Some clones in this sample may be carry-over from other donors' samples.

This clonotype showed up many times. The CDR3, as DNA: TGTGCCAGCCAAGAAGCCCCAGGGGCCGTCTCCTACGAGCAGTACTTC. Amino acid sequence: CASQEAPGAVSYEQYF. The rearrangement links TRBV6-1 to TRBJ2-7, with D tentatively TRBD1 (6 bases). Germline V gene lookup returns CDR1 MNHNS and CDR2 SASEGT. The CDR3 is 16 residues long. With 8 bases removed from V and 0 bases from J, the gap between germline ends came to 20 bases.

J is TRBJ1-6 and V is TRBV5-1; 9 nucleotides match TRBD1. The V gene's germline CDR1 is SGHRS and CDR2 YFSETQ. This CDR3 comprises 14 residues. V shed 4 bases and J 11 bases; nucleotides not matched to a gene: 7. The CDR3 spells CASSPDRGRAPLHF. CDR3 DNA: TGCGCCAGCAGCCCGGACAGGGGACGGGCACCCCTCCACTTT.

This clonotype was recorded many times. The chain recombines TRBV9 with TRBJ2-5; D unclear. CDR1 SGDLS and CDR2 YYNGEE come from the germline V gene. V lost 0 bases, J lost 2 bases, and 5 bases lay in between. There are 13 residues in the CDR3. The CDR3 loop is CASSVGGQETQYF. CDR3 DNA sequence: TGTGCCAGCAGCGTAGGGGGACAAGAGACCCAGTACTTC.

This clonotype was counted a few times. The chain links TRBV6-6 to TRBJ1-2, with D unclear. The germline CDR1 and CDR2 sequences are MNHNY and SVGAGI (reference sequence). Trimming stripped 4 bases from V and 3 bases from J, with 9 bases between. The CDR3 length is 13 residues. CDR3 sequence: CASSSDRDYGYTF. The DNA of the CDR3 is TGTGCCAGCAGTTCGGACCGCGACTATGGCTACACCTTC.